This T cell receptor beta chain comes out of a study of blood T cell repertoires in COVID-19. Study-wide context: From the United States, Italy and Spain came samples of acute and convalescent COVID-19. PBMCs, B-cell-depleted T cells, or T cells provided the cDNA or gDNA that made up the material.

CDR3 size: 13 residues. Germline V gene lookup returns CDR1 SNHLY and CDR2 FYNNEI. Trimming pared 0 bases from V and 5 bases from J, leaving 5 bases between. Per the original data handling: Reference gene primer amplification yielded estimated nucleated cell counts. Assay: immunoSEQ multiplex PCR; the TCRdb copy retains only in-frame clones and omits some. D and trimming were read from the DNA, whereas the V and J calls and clone size are those reported in that table. The sample lists roughly 300,000 clones; around 85% were seen once. Seattle cases were enrolled at active infection and followed longitudinally.

Material: peripheral blood. The chain is built from TRBV2 and TRBJ2-1; D call uncertain. This clonotype was sampled from a woman aged 25-40 years with COVID-19, enrolled during active disease. In DNA form, the CDR3 reads TGTGCCAGCAGTGAAGCGCAGAACAATGAGCAGTTCTTC. Its protein is CASSEAQNNEQFF. Full variable domain (missing parts from reference TRBV2 and TRBJ2-1): EPEVTQTPSHQVTQMGQEVILRCVPISNHLYFYWYRQILGQKVEFLVSFYNNEISEKSEIFDDQFSVERPDGSNFTLKIRSTKLEDSAMYFCASSEAQNNEQFFGPGTRLTVL.